The 18 T cell receptor beta chains below come from one sample, sequenced in a study of blood T cell repertoires in COVID-19. Sequenced by immunoSEQ multiplex PCR; TCRdb stores in-frame clones only, minus some. Of more than 150,000 clones listed, 84% are singletons. Sequences were obtained from peripheral blood. Every receptor here comes from a man aged 18 to 30 with active or convalescent COVID-19.

The CDR3 DNA sequence: TGTGCCAGCAGCCAGTGGGGAGTGGAGAAAGAGCAGTTCTTC. Its protein product is CASSQWGVEKEQFF. The genes are TRBV11-2 and TRBJ2-1; perhaps TRBD2 as D (5 bases). This CDR3 spans 14 amino acids. V lost 5 bases and J lost 10, with 18 bases in between. CDR1 and CDR2 (germline): SGHAT, FQNNGV.

This clone appeared a few times. The chain is built from TRBV9 and TRBJ2-1; 7 bases agree with TRBD2. The CDR3 is 13 residues long. Losses at the gene ends were 0 bases for V and 10 bases for J; bases not matched to a gene: 4. Germline assignment: CDR1 SGDLS and CDR2 YYNGEE. The CDR3 sequence is CASSVVASGEQFF. CDR3 sequence (DNA): TGTGCCAGCAGCGTAGTGGCTAGCGGAGAGCAGTTCTTC.

The chain links TRBV18 to TRBJ1-1, with D possibly TRBD1 on 6 matching bases. The germline V and J ends were trimmed by 4 bases and 5 bases, with 17 bases remaining between them. In germline, CDR1 is KGHSH, CDR2 LQKENI. The CDR3 extends over 15 amino acids. The CDR3 region is CASSLNRQERTEAFF. The CDR3 DNA follows: TGTGCCAGCTCACTTAACCGACAGGAGAGGACTGAAGCTTTCTTT.

The rearrangement uses TRBV19 and TRBJ1-1; TRBD1 agrees at 8 bases. This CDR3 is built from 15 residues. After removal of 5 bases from V and 8 bases from J, the junction contained 13 bases not matched to a gene. The V gene's germline CDR1 is LNHDA and CDR2 SQIVND (reference sequence). The CDR3, as DNA: TGTGCCAGTAGTGCGGCCGCGACAGGGGAAAGGGAAGCTTTCTTT. Its translation is CASSAAATGEREAFF.

This chain joins TRBV7-2 and TRBJ2-2; 13 bases are a match to TRBD2. The CDR3 spans 16 residues. Per the germline V gene, CDR1 is SGHTA and CDR2 is FQGNSA. V lost 2 bases to trimming and J lost 5 bases; unmatched junction nucleotides: 2. The CDR3 protein is CASSLTGLAGTGELFF. CDR3 sequence (DNA): TGTGCCAGCAGCTTAACGGGACTAGCGGGAACCGGGGAGCTGTTTTTT.

This chain links TRBV7-3 with TRBJ2-1; D is perhaps TRBD2 (6 bases). CDR3 length: 14 amino acids. Trimming pared 0 bases from V and 7 bases from J, leaving 10 bases between. Germline CDR1 SGHTA, CDR2 FQGTGA. The CDR3, as DNA: TGTGCCAGCAGCTTAACTAGGACTACGAATGAGCAGTTCTTC. It encodes CASSLTRTTNEQFF.

This chain joins TRBV7-3 and TRBJ1-6; D perhaps matches TRBD1 (6 bases). Per germline, CDR1 SGHTA and CDR2 FQGTGA. Trimming pared 6 bases from V and 7 bases from J, leaving 10 bases between. The CDR3 has 13 amino acids. Here the CDR3 reads CASSRQGNSPLHF. CDR3 DNA sequence: TGTGCCAGCAGTCGTCAGGGGAATTCACCCCTCCACTTT.

The CDR3 region has the DNA TGTGCCACCAAGGCCGGTCGGCGGGGCTACACCTTC. This codes for CATKAGRRGYTF. The J gene is TRBJ1-2, the V gene TRBV19; D is uncertain. This CDR3 has 12 residues. V gave up 10 bases and J gave up 8 bases, with 17 bases separating them. Germline V gene lookup returns CDR1 LNHDA and CDR2 SQIVND (reference sequence).

This chain connects TRBV29-1 to TRBJ1-1; 10 bases fit TRBD1. The V gene's germline CDR1 is SQVTM and CDR2 ANQGSEA. The V gene end was trimmed by 6 bases and the J gene end by 3 bases; junction bases not matched to a gene: 10. This CDR3 is built from 15 residues. The CDR3, as DNA: TGCAGCGTGGACGGACAGGGGGATTGGGACACTGAAGCTTTCTTT. It encodes CSVDGQGDWDTEAFF.

V is TRBV9 and J is TRBJ1-6; D is uncertain. This CDR3 spans 13 amino acids. The germline CDR1 and CDR2 sequences are SGDLS and YYNGEE. Trimming took off 0 bases at V and 6 bases at J, with 4 bases between the two ends. CDR3 region: CASSVGGNSPLHF. CDR3 nucleotides: TGTGCCAGCAGCGTAGGAGGTAATTCACCCCTCCACTTT.

This chain uses TRBV24-1 with TRBJ1-1; no firm D call. Per germline, CDR1 KGHDR and CDR2 SFDVKD. With 4 bases removed from V and 2 bases from J, the gap between germline ends came to 7 bases. The CDR3 length is 13 residues. CDR3 residues: CATSERDNTEAFF. In DNA form, the CDR3 reads TGTGCCACCAGTGAACGCGATAACACTGAAGCTTTCTTT.

This chain connects TRBV10-1 to TRBJ1-1; D remains unclear. Trimming removed 3 bases from V and 0 bases from J, with 17 bases in between. The CDR3 totals 17 residues. Looked up from germline, CDR1 is WNHNN and CDR2 is SYGVQD (reference sequence). The chain's CDR3 is CASSERRPDFLNTEAFF. As DNA, the CDR3 is TGCGCCAGCAGTGAACGCCGACCGGACTTCTTGAACACTGAAGCTTTCTTT.

The chain recombines TRBV30 with TRBJ2-2; TRBD2 agrees at 12 bases. Trimming took 5 bases from V and 7 from J; bases not matched to a gene: 5. CDR3 size: 14 residues. CDR1 is GTSNPN, CDR2 SVGIG, per germline (reference sequence). CDR3 bases: TGTGCCTGGGCTAGCGGGAGGGCCTTCGGGGAGCTGTTTTTT. This codes for CAWASGRAFGELFF.

This chain joins TRBV13 and TRBJ1-4; 8 nucleotides match TRBD1. Losses at the gene ends were 2 bases for V and 7 bases for J; bases not matched to a gene: 3. Germline lookup yields CDR1 PRHDT and CDR2 FYEKMQ (reference sequence). The CDR3 sequence is 14 residues long. The CDR3 DNA follows: TGTGCCAGCAGCTTAAGACAGGGGAGTGAAAAACTGTTTTTT. This encodes CASSLRQGSEKLFF.

This chain uses TRBV28 with TRBJ2-1, with 11 bases that match TRBD1. CDR3 length: 16 amino acids. V lost 5 bases, J lost 5 bases, and 8 bases stayed unmatched. The germline CDR1 and CDR2 sequences are MDHEN and SYDVKM. CDR3 sequence (DNA): TGTGCCAGCAGTCCGATCGGACAGGGGGCCAACAATGAGCAGTTCTTC. Amino acids: CASSPIGQGANNEQFF.

The chain is built from TRBV7-9 and TRBJ2-7; 8 bases fit TRBD2. Germline-derived CDR1 and CDR2 are SEHNR and FQNEAQ (reference sequence). The J segment lost 0 bases and the V segment lost 5 bases, leaving 9 bases of the junction unmatched. The CDR3 runs to 16 residues. CDR3 in DNA: TGTGCCAGCAGCACTACTACTAGCGGTGGCTCCTACGAGCAGTACTTC. Translating it yields CASSTTTSGGSYEQYF.

In this sample, this clone turned up once. CDR3 DNA: TGCGCCAGCGCCGGTGGGGGGGCTGGTAAGGACAATGAGCAGTTCTTC. Translated, it gives CASAGGGAGKDNEQFF. The chain is built from TRBV5-1 and TRBJ2-1, with D tentatively TRBD2 (7 bases). V lost 7 bases and J lost 5, with 22 bases in between. Germline CDR1 is SGHRS and CDR2 is YFSETQ. The CDR3 is made up of 16 amino acids.

The chain combines TRBV5-1 with TRBJ1-1, with 7 nucleotides matching TRBD1. CDR1 and CDR2 from the germline V gene are SGHRS and YFSETQ. This CDR3 has 17 residues. With 3 bases clipped from V and 1 base from J, the junction kept 12 bases outside the gene matches. This CDR3 is CASSSVFRGQQNTEAFF. CDR3 bases: TGCGCCAGCAGCTCAGTATTTAGGGGACAGCAGAACACTGAAGCTTTCTTT. The complete variable domain, with remaining parts taken from reference TRBV5-1 and TRBJ1-1, reads KAGVTQTPRYLIKTRGQQVTLSCSPISGHRSVSWYQQTPGQGLQFLFEYFSETQRNKGNFPGRFSGRQFSNSRSEMNVSTLELGDSALYLCASSSVFRGQQNTEAFFGQGTRLTVV.